The sequence of this T cell receptor (beta chain) was determined in a study of shared clonotypes between healthy human individuals (dated by TCRdb to the early 2020s). For the wider study: The cohort included a few men and a couple of women between 18 and 49 years of age. For each donor, CD4 naive and CD4 memory were each given three plates, CD8 naive was given two plates, and CD8 memory was given one plate. To estimate repertoire size and how much clonotype sharing occurs between individuals, the study deeply sequenced the blood TCR repertoires of several healthy adults. Different laboratories and diverse techniques were used to prepare libraries and sequence TCR repertoires, to increase sequencing depth and limit assay-specific biases. Per donor, leukapheresis produced somewhere between about 0.85 and 8.9 billion PBMCs.

The CDR3 spans 15 residues, from the cysteine through the phenylalanine. Here the CDR3 DNA is all that survives: 45 bases in frame from base 1. The germline V gene supplies CDR1 MNHNS and CDR2 SASEGT. V ends up 6 bases short and J 0 bases short, with an unmatched junction base count of 7. TCR CDR3 regions were amplified from genomic DNA by multiplex PCR using the deep immunoSEQ assay. Extracted genomic DNA from each cell subset was spread evenly across all wells of several immunoSEQ 96-well plates, with each plate serving as a replicate. For sorted subsets, each replicate PCR was loaded with roughly 190 ng genomic DNA, equivalent to approximately 33,000 T cell genomes. Purified libraries were quantified with a Qubit 3.0 fluorometer, sized on a Bioanalyzer 2100, and re-quantified with the KAPA Library Quantification kit. A separate single-read 150-cycle Illumina NextSeq 550 flow cell was used to sequence each immunoSEQ 96-well plate. The study's own analysis went as follows. Because only junctional sequences without quality scores were contained in the immunoSEQ output, filtering matching that applied to full-length reads could not be performed. Sequences were annotated with PyIR, a Python wrapper for IgBLAST v1.9, using IMGT germline references to assign V/J genes and CDR3. Reads were removed for weak V/J assignments (E-value above 1e-6), missing CDR3, stop codons, out-of-frame junctions, or ambiguous translated residues. A V3J clonotype was defined by an identical inferred V gene, J gene, and CDR3 amino acid sequence. Percentage overlap between repertoires was calculated by dividing the number of shared unique clonotypes by the size of the smaller repertoire. RTK rarefaction, the Chao1 estimator, and Recon v2.1 estimates of unobserved clonotypes were used to assess repertoire richness. Generation probabilities were computed with OLGA for all TCRbeta clonotypes obtained by the gDNA method from four donors. This immuneACCESS table, as held by TCRdb, lists in-frame sequences with V and J called but not all clones. Of the missing ones, under half trace to an unresolved V gene in checked studies; the others have no known cause. That table gives V, J and clone size, and the DNA gave D and trimming. This sample has hundreds of thousands of clones in its table, and 80% to 95% of those were observed once. Together, the top ten hold 24% of the sample.

The full study reports these points: Sampling was limited to blood, and TCR repertoires in tissue likely differ from TCR repertoires in blood. Approximately 4.8% of naive CD4, 3.5% of naive CD8, 2.3% of memory CD4, and roughly 0.4% of memory CD8 clonotypes were shared across a few donors. Estimated clonotype richness was generally larger for naive than for memory subsets. Based on pairwise subsampling, the degree of clonotype sharing among donors was expected to be affected by sequencing depth. Compared with non-shared clonotypes, the clonotypes found in all four sorted-subset donors had higher generation probabilities. Rarefaction of sorted-subset datasets indicated incomplete sequencing despite the large sequencing depth. Because the study included a small number of donors, the genetic and exposure-history diversity represented was limited.

CD8 naive samples consisted of CD45RO-negative cells that were positively selected for CCR7, yielding a CD45RA+CCR7+ population without TemRA cells. The donors were healthy, HIV-negative adults with no recently reported acute infections or vaccinations. Every donor was a Caucasian adult residing in Nashville, Tennessee, USA. After blood collection by leukapheresis, PBMCs were isolated using Ficoll-Histopaque density gradient centrifugation and then cryopreserved in the vapor phase of liquid nitrogen. Analytical flow cytometry was used to check the purity and quantity of every magnetically sorted T cell population. Each sorted fraction had its genomic DNA isolated and then quantified by UV absorbance on a Nanodrop 2000c. This clone has at least ten counts. Its antigen is currently not known. Per-base qualities were not stored, and no clone one base away is much larger.

The receptor comes from a man aged 25-45 years in good health. Recombination joined TRBV6-1 with TRBJ2-7; TRBD2 aligns with 8 central bases. Specimen: naive CD8+ T cells sorted from blood. Sample cell subset or site, as interpreted from the label and publication: CD45RA+CCR7+. The CDR3 loop reads CASSAGTSGSYEQYF. The DNA sequence reads TGTGCCAGCAGCGCCGGTACTAGCGGCTCCTACGAGCAGTACTTC.